These 25 T cell receptor beta chains were all obtained from the same sample, sequenced in a study of T cell repertoires in aging, cancer and after chemotherapy (dated by TCRdb to between 2019 and 2020). The sequencer was an Illumina MiSeq. Multiplex touch-down PCR with a mixed TRB-A/B primer pool was used to amplify rearranged TRB sequences covering the V, D and J segments. TCRdb redid the processing of the public reads, applying fastp at Q25 and MiXCR, and retained in-frame beta chains. Each CDR3 protein appears once, grouped with its most common genes and DNA. This sample lists about 11,000 distinct CDR3 sequences; 40% to 45% were detected once. The top ten clones comprise around 6.9% of the sample. TCR beta rearrangements were amplified from genomic DNA isolated from peripheral blood, not from sorted cells or RNA. Material: blood. The receptor source for this set is a human donor in good health.

The chain carries TRBV19 and TRBJ1-1; D is unclear. V was pared by 7 bases and J by 1 base, with 10 bases between. The CDR3 consists of 13 residues. The germline gives CDR1 LNHDA, CDR2 SQIVND (reference sequence). The CDR3 sequence: CASKLSANTEAFF. In DNA form, the CDR3 reads TGTGCCAGTAAGTTGTCAGCGAACACTGAAGCTTTCTTT.

This chain uses TRBV28 with TRBJ2-1; D is uncertain. V was shortened by 3 bases and J by 7 bases, with 10 bases between the two germline ends. The CDR3 is 13 residues long. Germline V gene data show CDR1 as MDHEN and CDR2 as SYDVKM. This CDR3 reads CASSFTLGNEQFF. CDR3 nucleotide sequence: TGTGCCAGCAGTTTCACCCTAGGGAATGAGCAGTTCTTC.

CDR3 residues: CASIQQGTNQPQHF. The CDR3 DNA reads TGTGCCAGTATTCAACAGGGTACCAATCAGCCCCAGCATTTT. This chain connects TRBV19 to TRBJ1-5; tentatively, D is TRBD1 (6 bases). Trimming removed 7 bases at V and 3 bases at J, with 13 bases between. The CDR3 has 14 residues. Germline-derived CDR1 and CDR2 are LNHDA and SQIVND (reference sequence).

The V call is TRBV6-5, the J call TRBJ2-7; 11 nucleotides agree with TRBD2. This CDR3 contains 16 residues. The germline V gene encodes CDR1 MNHEY and CDR2 SVGAGI. V shed 6 bases, J shed 6 bases, and the junction held 13 bases outside the gene matches. As DNA, the CDR3 is TGTGCCAGCAGCAGACTAGCGGGATGGCCATTTGGCGAGCAGTACTTC. Its translation: CASSRLAGWPFGEQYF.

The chain uses TRBV6-5 and TRBJ2-2; TRBD2 matches 7 bases. Germline CDR1 and CDR2: MNHEY and SVGAGI. V was clipped by 5 bases and J by 7 bases; unmatched bases: 10. The CDR3 extends over 15 amino acids. The DNA for the CDR3 is TGTGCCAGCAGTGTTGCGGGGGTTAAGGGCGGGGAGCTGTTTTTT. Its translation: CASSVAGVKGGELFF.

This clonotype was detected only a few times. In nucleotides, the CDR3 is TGTGCCAGCAGCTTTTCCGCGGGTTTACAAGAGACCCAGTACTTC. This sequence encodes CASSFSAGLQETQYF. This chain connects TRBV7-2 to TRBJ2-5; TRBD2 might be the D (5 bases). Per the germline V gene, CDR1 is SGHTA and CDR2 is FQGNSA. The V and J ends lost 3 bases and 2 bases respectively, with 13 bases between them. The CDR3 has 15 residues. Full variable domain (missing parts from reference TRBV7-2 and TRBJ2-5): GAGVSQSPSNKVTEKGKDVELRCDPISGHTALYWYRQSLGQGLEFLIYFQGNSAPDKSGLPSDRFSAERTGGSVSTLTIQRTQQEDSAVYLCASSFSAGLQETQYFGPGTRLLVL.

J is TRBJ1-2 and V is TRBV6-5; the D is unclear. With 6 bases removed from V and 8 bases from J, the gap between germline ends came to 22 bases. This CDR3 has 15 residues. The V gene's germline CDR1 is MNHEY and CDR2 SVGAGI. This CDR3 reads CASSLTFSRTEGYTF. The CDR3 nucleotides read TGTGCCAGCAGCCTAACCTTTAGTCGGACGGAAGGCTACACCTTC.

This clonotype was counted only a few times. The rearrangement links TRBV6-5 to TRBJ1-2; 9 positions agree with TRBD1. This CDR3 has 16 amino acids. Germline loops: CDR1 MNHEY, CDR2 SVGAGI. V lost 5 bases to trimming and J lost 1 base; unmatched junction nucleotides: 8. The CDR3 region has the DNA TGTGCCAGCAGTCGGGAGGGACAGGGATTTAACTATGGCTACACCTTC. This sequence encodes CASSREGQGFNYGYTF.

The CDR3 sequence: CASSSSGGAKNTEAFF. The CDR3 bases are TGTGCCAGCAGCTCGAGCGGGGGGGCAAAGAACACTGAAGCTTTCTTT. The rearrangement links TRBV7-3 to TRBJ1-1, with TRBD1 as a possible D gene (6 bases). Trimming left V 4 bases short and J 1 base short, with 16 bases between. The CDR3 runs to 16 residues. In germline, CDR1 is SGHTA, CDR2 FQGTGA.

The chain employs TRBV5-6 and TRBJ2-7, with D unclear. The CDR3 length is 11 residues. Trimming shortened V by 4 bases and J by 2 bases, and 4 bases separated the two germline ends. Germline V gene sequence: CDR1 SGHDT, CDR2 YYEEEE. This CDR3 reads CASSAAYEQYF. In DNA, the CDR3 is TGTGCCAGCAGCGCGGCCTACGAGCAGTACTTC. The entire variable domain, with the rest obtained from reference TRBV5-6 and TRBJ2-7, is as follows: DAGVTQSPTHLIKTRGQQVTLRCSPKSGHDTVSWYQQALGQGPQFIFQYYEEEERQRGNFPDRFSGHQFPNYSSELNVNALLLGDSALYLCASSAAYEQYFGPGTRLTVT.

V gene TRBV20-1 combines with J gene TRBJ1-5, with D possibly TRBD1 on 6 matching bases. The V gene lost 6 bases and the J gene lost 3 bases, with 21 bases spanning the gap. CDR3 length equals 16 residues. The germline V gene has CDR1 DFQATT and CDR2 SNEGSKA (reference sequence). This chain's CDR3 is CSATKQGSYINQPQHF. The CDR3 DNA reads TGCAGTGCAACCAAACAGGGATCTTATATCAATCAGCCCCAGCATTTT.

This chain joins TRBV5-4 and TRBJ1-4, with 9 bases lining up with TRBD1. Looked up from germline, CDR1 is SGHNT and CDR2 is YYREEE (reference sequence). V dropped 2 bases and J dropped 4; count of bases not matched to a gene: 3. The CDR3 length is 15 residues. The CDR3 region is CASSFGTGNNEKLFF. CDR3 DNA sequence: TGTGCCAGCAGCTTCGGGACAGGGAATAATGAAAAACTGTTTTTT. The full variable domain, rest sourced from reference TRBV5-4 and TRBJ1-4, is ETGVTQSPTHLIKTRGQQVTLRCSSQSGHNTVSWYQQALGQGPQFIFQYYREEENGRGNFPPRFSGLQFPNYSSELNVNALELDDSALYLCASSFGTGNNEKLFFGSGTQLSVL.

Turning to this clonotype: At one of its ends the junction is not consistent with the germline gene, which may arise from a read error. The chain couples TRBV5-4 to TRBJ1-2; D is ambiguous. This CDR3 region has 12 residues. Per the germline V gene, CDR1 is SGHNT and CDR2 is YYREEE (reference sequence). As DNA, the CDR3 is TGTGTCAGCAGCCCTGACTTAGAGGGCTACACCTTC. Translating it yields CVSSPDLEGYTF.

This clonotype has only one observation. Because the CDR3 is missing its conserved closing phenylalanine or tryptophan, this is likely a read error. The V gene is TRBV12-3 or TRBV12-4, the J gene TRBJ2-1; 7 nucleotides agree with TRBD1. The CDR3 sequence is 15 residues long. With 1 base clipped from V and 1 base from J, the junction kept 1 base outside the gene matches. The CDR3, as DNA: TGTGCCAGCAGTTTAGTCAGGGGGTCCTACAATGAGCAGTTCTTA. It encodes CASSLVRGSYNEQFL.

This rearrangement joins TRBV6-1 to TRBJ2-7, with no clear D. Trimming shortened V by 0 bases and J by 0 bases, and 3 bases separated the two germline ends. This CDR3 spans 13 amino acids. The V gene's germline CDR1 is MNHNS and CDR2 SASEGT. The CDR3 DNA is TGTGCCAGCAGTGAAGCCATCTCCTACGAGCAGTACTTC. Protein product: CASSEAISYEQYF.

This sequence joins TRBV7-2 and TRBJ2-1; D is unresolved. Germline V lookup: CDR1 SGHTA, CDR2 FQGNSA. Between the trimmed V and J ends, which lost 0 bases and 10 bases, there was a span of 10 bases. The CDR3 length is 13 residues. The CDR3 loop reads CASSLALRKEQFF. The CDR3 bases are TGTGCCAGCAGCTTAGCCCTGAGGAAAGAGCAGTTCTTC.

This clonotype was picked up a small number of times. V usage is TRBV6-5 and J usage is TRBJ2-5; D remains unclear. The V end was cut by 6 bases, the J end by 4 bases, with 6 bases between. The CDR3 is made up of 11 amino acids. Looked up from germline, CDR1 is MNHEY and CDR2 is SVGAGI. CDR3 sequence reads: CASRARETQYF. As DNA, the CDR3 is TGTGCCAGCAGGGCTAGAGAGACCCAGTACTTC.

This clonotype turned up a few times. The chain employs TRBV6-2 or TRBV6-3 and TRBJ1-5; 10 nucleotides line up with TRBD1. The CDR3 has 19 amino acids. With V trimmed by 1 base and J by 2 bases, 11 bases remained unmatched. CDR1 is MNHEY, CDR2 SVGEGT, per germline. CDR3 nucleotide sequence: TGTGCCAGCAGTTACTTGATCGGGACAGGGGCAAGGGGCAATCAGCCCCAGCATTTT. Protein product: CASSYLIGTGARGNQPQHF.

The chain has TRBV4-3 and TRBJ2-1; 10 bases fit TRBD2. V was pared by 5 bases and J by 0 bases, with 1 base of the junction left unmatched. The CDR3 contains 15 residues. The germline V gene has CDR1 LGHNA and CDR2 YSLEER. The CDR3 loop is CASSLAGGSYNEQFF. The CDR3 nucleotides are TGCGCCAGCAGCTTAGCGGGAGGCTCCTACAATGAGCAGTTCTTC.

The chain has TRBV10-3 and TRBJ1-1; the match to TRBD1 covers 8 bases. Germline assignment: CDR1 ENHRY and CDR2 SYGVKD. The V and J ends lost 8 bases and 6 bases, in that order; junction bases with no gene match: 8. The CDR3 spans 13 residues. This chain's CDR3 is CAIGQGLFAEAFF. The CDR3 region has the DNA TGTGCCATCGGACAGGGACTTTTCGCTGAAGCTTTCTTT.

To note about this clonotype: One end of the junction does not line up with germline, which may come from a read error. The gene calls are TRBV4-1 and TRBJ2-1; no definite D call. CDR3 length: 15 residues. From germline, CDR1 is MGHRA and CDR2 YSYEKL. As DNA, the CDR3 is TGTGCCAGCAGCCAAGATGCGGTCCTGAGCGATGAGCAGTTCTTC. Its translation: CASSQDAVLSDEQFF.

The genes are TRBV6-1 and TRBJ2-7; tentatively, D is TRBD1 (5 bases). The V end lost 3 bases, the J end lost 4 bases, and 16 bases lay between the germline ends. The V gene's germline CDR1 is MNHNS and CDR2 SASEGT. CDR3 length: 15 residues. The CDR3 loop is CASSEFPGITYEQYF. In DNA, the CDR3 is TGTGCCAGCAGTGAGTTTCCAGGGATTACGTACGAGCAGTACTTC.

CDR3 sequence: CASSLAAGTSRNTEAFF. The CDR3 DNA is TGTGCCAGCAGCTTAGCAGCAGGGACATCTAGGAACACTGAAGCTTTCTTT. V is TRBV7-9 and J is TRBJ1-1; the D gene is possibly TRBD1 (6 bases). V lost 0 bases and J lost 1, with 15 bases in between. Germline CDR1 reads SEHNR; CDR2 reads FQNEAQ (reference sequence). The CDR3 runs 17 residues.

J is TRBJ2-1 and V is TRBV15; TRBD2 matches at 8 bases. With 8 bases clipped from V and 0 bases from J, the junction kept 3 bases outside the gene matches. This CDR3 contains 14 residues. Germline V gene data show CDR1 as LNHNV and CDR2 as YYDKDF (reference sequence). Written as DNA, the CDR3 is TGTGCCACCCAGCGGGGGAGCTCCTACAATGAGCAGTTCTTC. Its translation: CATQRGSSYNEQFF.

The V and J genes are TRBV18 and TRBJ1-2; the match to TRBD1 covers 7 bases. V lost 4 bases and J lost 6; bases outside the gene matches: 11. The CDR3 is 15 residues long. Per germline, CDR1 KGHSH and CDR2 LQKENI. CDR3 DNA sequence: TGTGCCAGCTCACTTACCCGGGACAGCGGGGATGGCTACACCTTC. Protein product: CASSLTRDSGDGYTF. The whole variable domain, filled in from reference TRBV18 and TRBJ1-2, reads NAGVMQNPRHLVRRRGQEARLRCSPMKGHSHVYWYRQLPEEGLKFMVYLQKENIIDESGMPKERFSAEFPKEGPSILRIQQVVRGDSAAYFCASSLTRDSGDGYTFGSGTRLTVV.